What follows are 27 T cell receptor beta chains derived from one specimen sequenced in a study of CD8 T cells in acute hepatitis C reinfection. Study results and limitations: TRBV04 and TRBV06 were preferentially used in all groups, not explained by naive pool overrepresentation.

Specified time point: at least 347 days after estimated infection, following spontaneous clearance. No in vitro expansion preceded sequencing of these hepatitis C virus-specific cells, which were studied ex vivo. Repertoires were generated with immunoSEQ multiplex PCR, while TCRdb's copy carries only in-frame clones and drops some. The table records 2,500 or so clones, 65% to 75% of them present only once. The source material was HCV NS3-1073 tetramer-sorted CD8+ T cells from PBMCs, sampled at follow-up. These receptors came from a man aged 40-55 years who spontaneously cleared hepatitis C infection.

This clone was seen more than once but under ten times. The rearrangement joins TRBV5-1 to TRBJ1-1, with D unclear. Trimming stripped 0 bases from V and 0 bases from J, with 3 bases between. CDR3 length equals 13 residues. Germline V CDR1 and CDR2: SGHRS, YFSETQ. The CDR3 DNA reads TGCGCCAGCAGCTTGGTGTTGAACACTGAAGCTTTCTTT. This gives the protein CASSLVLNTEAFF.

Concerning this clone itself: At one end the junction does not follow the germline gene, possibly because of a read error. The chain uses TRBV4-2 and TRBJ1-2, with no clear D. Germline CDR1 is LGHNA and CDR2 is YNFKEQ. The CDR3 is 13 residues long. The CDR3 DNA follows: TGTGCCAGCTCCAAGCCACCTAACTATGGCAACACCTTC. Its protein is CASSKPPNYGNTF.

The chain uses TRBV4-2 and TRBJ2-4; a weak D match, TRBD1 (6 bases). CDR3 length equals 14 residues. With 5 bases removed from V and 5 bases from J, the gap between germline ends came to 13 bases. Germline V gene sequence: CDR1 LGHNA, CDR2 YNFKEQ. CDR3 nucleotide sequence: TGTGCCAGCAGCTACGCAAGACAGGAAAACATTCAGTACTTC. Amino acids: CASSYARQENIQYF.

For this clone: The same CDR3 can be traced to other DNA sequences in this sample. This CDR3 reads CATTLGPSSYEQYF. The CDR3 DNA reads TGTGCCACTACACTAGGGCCGAGCTCCTACGAGCAGTACTTC. The chain combines TRBV2 with TRBJ2-7; maybe TRBD2 (5 bases). CDR3 length: 14 amino acids. Trimming took off 10 bases at V and 0 bases at J, with 16 bases between the two ends. Germline CDR1 and CDR2: SNHLY and FYNNEI.

Details on this clone: The junction departs from germline at one end; a sequencing error may be responsible. The V call is TRBV7-2, the J call TRBJ1-1, with D possibly being TRBD1 (5 bases). Germline CDR1 and CDR2: SGHTA and FQGNSA. The CDR3 covers 14 residues. The CDR3 loop is CASRLGTVNTEAFF. DNA for the CDR3: TGTGCCAGCAGGTTAGGGACGGTAAACACTGAAGCTTTCTTT.

This clone was found a few times. The J gene is TRBJ2-2, the V gene TRBV29-1, with D tentatively TRBD1 or TRBD2 (5 bases each). Germline lookup yields CDR1 SQVTM and CDR2 ANQGSEA. Trimming shortened V by 5 bases and J by 2 bases, and 9 bases separated the two germline ends. The CDR3 is 13 amino acids. The DNA for the CDR3 is TGCAGCGTTCGGGGCAGCAACACCGGGGAGCTGTTTTTT. It codes for CSVRGSNTGELFF.

This chain links TRBV13 with TRBJ2-7; the D is unclear. The CDR3 loop spans 13 amino acids. Germline values: CDR1 PRHDT, CDR2 FYEKMQ (reference sequence). Trimming stripped 1 base from V and 6 bases from J, with 10 bases between. The DNA for the CDR3 is TGTGCCAGCAGCTTAGTATCCTACGGCGAGCAGTACTTC. Amino acid sequence: CASSLVSYGEQYF.

This chain connects TRBV7-6 to TRBJ2-7; D unclear. The CDR3 spans 15 residues. Germline V gives CDR1 SGHVS, CDR2 FNYEAQ. V was trimmed by 1 base and J by 5 bases, leaving 15 bases between them. The CDR3: CASSLGEMVQHEQYF. The CDR3 DNA follows: TGTGCCAGCAGCTTAGGGGAAATGGTCCAGCACGAGCAGTACTTC. The complete variable domain, with remaining parts taken from reference TRBV7-6 and TRBJ2-7, reads GAGVSQSPRYKVTKRGQDVALRCDPISGHVSLYWYRQALGQGPEFLTYFNYEAQQDKSGLPNDRFSAERPEGSISTLTIQRTEQRDSAMYRCASSLGEMVQHEQYFGPGTRLTVT.

V and J are TRBV13 and TRBJ2-7; D is possibly TRBD1 (6 bases). Germline-derived CDR1 and CDR2 are PRHDT and FYEKMQ (reference sequence). This CDR3 has 15 residues. Deletions cut 4 bases from V and 0 bases from J, with 13 bases between. CDR3 sequence reads: CASSWIRDTSYEQYF. The CDR3 DNA sequence: TGTGCCAGCAGCTGGATCCGGGACACCTCCTACGAGCAGTACTTC.

The table lists this clone with a few counts. For the CDR3, the DNA is TGTGCCAGCAGACTTGGGACACCCTACGAGCAGTACTTC. Translated, it gives CASRLGTPYEQYF. The genes are TRBV6-6 and TRBJ2-7; a weak D match, TRBD1 (6 bases). The ends were cut back, 6 bases at V and 2 bases at J, with 11 bases in the middle. The germline V gene encodes CDR1 MNHNY and CDR2 SVGAGI (reference sequence). This CDR3 is built from 13 residues.

The V gene is TRBV6-5, the J gene TRBJ1-1, with 7 nucleotides matching TRBD1. With V trimmed by 4 bases and J by 1 base, 3 bases remained unmatched. CDR1 is MNHEY and CDR2 is SVGAGI in the germline V gene. The length of the CDR3 is 14 residues. The CDR3 DNA sequence: TGTGCCAGCAGTTTGACAGGGCAGAACACTGAAGCTTTCTTT. This gives the protein CASSLTGQNTEAFF.

The chain is built from TRBV29-1 and TRBJ1-2; D ambiguous. This CDR3 contains 12 residues. Germline assignment: CDR1 SQVTM and CDR2 ANQGSEA. The V and J ends lost 6 bases and 7 bases respectively, with 15 bases between them. CDR3 amino acids: CSVLVKVAGYTF. CDR3 DNA sequence: TGCAGCGTCCTCGTGAAGGTTGCTGGCTACACCTTC.

This clone appeared once. The chain uses TRBV7-6 and TRBJ2-3; 11 bases agree with TRBD2. The CDR3 contains 19 residues. J was trimmed by 2 bases and V by 0 bases; bases with no gene match: 10. Germline loops: CDR1 SGHVS, CDR2 FNYEAQ. The CDR3 DNA reads as TGTGCCAGCAGCTTAGCCCAGGAGACTAGCGGGGAATACACAGATACGCAGTATTTT. Amino acids: CASSLAQETSGEYTDTQYF.

The chain links TRBV2 to TRBJ2-2; D may be TRBD2 (5 bases). Germline CDR1 reads SNHLY; CDR2 reads FYNNEI. The CDR3 sequence is 15 residues long. Trimming pared 6 bases from V and 3 bases from J, leaving 14 bases between. Here the CDR3 reads CASRKRAGDTGELFF. Written as DNA, the CDR3 is TGTGCCAGCAGGAAGAGGGCAGGAGACACCGGGGAGCTGTTTTTT.

There are a few counts of this clone. This chain joins TRBV6-1 and TRBJ2-2; D remains unclear. V lost 6 bases and J 2 bases, leaving 13 bases between the germline ends. This CDR3 is built from 15 residues. In germline, CDR1 is MNHNS, CDR2 SASEGT. The chain's CDR3 is CASSLNFDNTGELFF. In DNA, the CDR3 is TGTGCCAGCAGCTTAAATTTTGACAACACCGGGGAGCTGTTTTTT.

J is TRBJ2-5 and V is TRBV28; 7 nucleotides match TRBD2. This CDR3 comprises 15 residues. V shed 4 bases, J shed 5 bases, and the junction held 10 bases outside the gene matches. CDR1 is MDHEN and CDR2 is SYDVKM in the germline V gene. CDR3 nucleotide sequence: TGTGCCAGCAGTTGGGGCGGGAGAATGAATGAGACCCAGTACTTC. Translating gives CASSWGGRMNETQYF.

The chain combines TRBV21-1 with TRBJ2-7; the D segment call TRBD2 is taken from the table without a DNA check. TRBV21-1 is a pseudogene locus. The CDR3 runs 16 residues. This chain's CDR3 is CASSKEASGELYEQYV. The CDR3 DNA follows: TGTGCCAGCAGCAAAGAGGCTAGCGGAGAGCTCTACGAGCAGTACGTC.

This clone is medium-sized in the sample. V gene TRBV11-2 combines with J gene TRBJ2-2; D assignment may be TRBD1 or TRBD2 (6 bases each). The CDR3 has 17 residues. Trimming pared 5 bases from V and 0 bases from J, leaving 16 bases between. Germline V gene data show CDR1 as SGHAT and CDR2 as FQNNGV. The CDR3 sequence is CASSREPGAPNTGELFF. The DNA for the CDR3 is TGTGCCAGCAGCCGGGAGCCGGGGGCTCCGAACACCGGGGAGCTGTTTTTT.

This clone is large within its sample. The chain has TRBV7-3 and TRBJ1-1; D is undetermined. Germline loops: CDR1 SGHTA, CDR2 FQGTGA. There are 14 residues in the CDR3. Trimming shortened V by 5 bases and J by 3 bases, and 13 bases separated the two germline ends. CDR3 sequence (DNA): TGTGCCAGCAGCCCGCTATCTGGGGACACTGAAGCTTTCTTT. This codes for CASSPLSGDTEAFF.

The chain links TRBV10-3 to TRBJ2-7; 11 bases line up with TRBD1. Germline-derived CDR1 and CDR2 are ENHRY and SYGVKD. The CDR3 has 15 residues. Germline trimming cut 1 base from V and 5 bases from J; bases unmatched to any gene: 4. The CDR3 sequence is CAISELGQGVNEQYF. The DNA for the CDR3 is TGTGCCATCAGTGAGTTGGGACAGGGGGTCAACGAGCAGTACTTC.

The rearrangement uses TRBV7-2 and TRBJ2-7; D gene uncertain. Germline CDR1 is SGHTA and CDR2 is FQGNSA. V was cut by 5 bases and J by 3 bases, with 8 bases left in between. The CDR3 is 12 amino acids. Here the CDR3 DNA reads TGTGCCAGCAGCATAGGGAACTACGAGCAGTACTTC. This translates into CASSIGNYEQYF. Supplemented by reference TRBV7-2 and TRBJ2-7, the full variable domain reads GAGVSQSPSNKVTEKGKDVELRCDPISGHTALYWYRQSLGQGLEFLIYFQGNSAPDKSGLPSDRFSAERTGGSVSTLTIQRTQQEDSAVYLCASSIGNYEQYFGPGTRLTVT.

The chain joins TRBV30 to TRBJ2-3; the match to TRBD1 covers 10 bases. V was pared by 2 bases and J by 4 bases, with 9 bases of the junction left unmatched. The CDR3 is made up of 16 amino acids. The germline gives CDR1 GTSNPN, CDR2 SVGIG (reference sequence). The CDR3 DNA sequence: TGTGCCTGGAGTACAGGACAGGGGGAAGTTGCAGATACGCAGTATTTT. Residues: CAWSTGQGEVADTQYF.

The chain has TRBV29-1 and TRBJ2-7; weak D call: TRBD2 (7 bases). V lost 7 bases to trimming and J lost 0 bases, with 16 bases between them. This CDR3 is built from 14 residues. Germline V gene data show CDR1 as SQVTM and CDR2 as ANQGSEA. As DNA, the CDR3 is TGCAGCGCTATGGGAGGGGGTAGCTCCTACGAGCAGTACTTC. Translated: CSAMGGGSSYEQYF.

V usage is TRBV30 and J usage is TRBJ1-5; D perhaps matches TRBD1 (5 bases). The germline V and J ends were trimmed by 2 bases and 3 bases, with 17 bases remaining between them. Germline CDR1 and CDR2: GTSNPN and SVGIG (reference sequence). This CDR3 comprises 16 residues. The CDR3 sequence: CAWSPGEGQVNQPQHF. The CDR3 DNA reads TGTGCCTGGAGTCCCGGGGAGGGGCAGGTCAATCAGCCCCAGCATTTT. The complete variable domain, with remaining parts taken from reference TRBV30 and TRBJ1-5, reads SQTIHQWPATLVQPVGSPLSLECTVEGTSNPNLYWYRQAAGRGLQLLFYSVGIGQISSEVPQNLSASRPQDRQFILSSKKLLLSDSGFYLCAWSPGEGQVNQPQHFGDGTRLSIL.

The V gene is TRBV11-1, the J gene TRBJ2-3, with D uncertain. Germline V CDR1 and CDR2: SGHAT, FQDESV (reference sequence). The CDR3 consists of 15 residues. V gave up 1 base and J gave up 2 bases, with 10 bases separating them. The CDR3: CASSLVHSNTDTQYF. CDR3 nucleotides: TGTGCCAGCAGCTTAGTCCACTCCAACACAGATACGCAGTATTTT. Full variable domain (rest looked up from reference TRBV11-1 and TRBJ2-3): EAEVAQSPRYKITEKSQAVAFWCDPISGHATLYWYRQILGQGPELLVQFQDESVVDDSQLPKDRFSAERLKGVDSTLKIQPAELGDSAMYLCASSLVHSNTDTQYFGPGTRLTVL.

This clone was picked up a small number of times. V is TRBV6-1 and J is TRBJ1-2, with D unclear. The CDR3 loop spans 10 amino acids. Looked up from germline, CDR1 is MNHNS and CDR2 is SASEGT. The germline V and J ends were trimmed by 7 bases and 2 bases, with 2 bases remaining between them. The CDR3 here is CASTNYGYTF. The CDR3 coding sequence is TGTGCCAGCACGAACTATGGCTACACCTTC.

This chain uses TRBV7-9 with TRBJ1-3; D call uncertain. Between the trimmed V and J ends, which lost 1 base and 0 bases, there was a span of 13 bases. Per the germline V gene, CDR1 is SEHNR and CDR2 is FQNEAQ (reference sequence). The CDR3 is 17 amino acids. This chain's CDR3 is CASSLGPGGPSGNTIYF. As DNA, the CDR3 is TGTGCCAGCAGCTTAGGGCCTGGAGGGCCCTCTGGAAACACCATATATTTT.